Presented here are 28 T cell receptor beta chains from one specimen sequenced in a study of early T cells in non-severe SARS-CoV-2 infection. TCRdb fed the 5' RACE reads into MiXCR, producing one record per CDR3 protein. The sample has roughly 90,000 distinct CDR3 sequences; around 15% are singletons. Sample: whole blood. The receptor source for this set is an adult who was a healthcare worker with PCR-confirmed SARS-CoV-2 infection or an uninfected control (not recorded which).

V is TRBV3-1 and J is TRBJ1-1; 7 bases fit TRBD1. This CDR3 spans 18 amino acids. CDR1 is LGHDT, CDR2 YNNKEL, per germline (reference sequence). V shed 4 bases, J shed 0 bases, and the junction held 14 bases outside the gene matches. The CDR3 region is CASSRWTGRRTMNTEAFF. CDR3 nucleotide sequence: TGTGCCAGCAGCCGATGGACAGGCCGCCGTACCATGAACACTGAAGCTTTCTTT.

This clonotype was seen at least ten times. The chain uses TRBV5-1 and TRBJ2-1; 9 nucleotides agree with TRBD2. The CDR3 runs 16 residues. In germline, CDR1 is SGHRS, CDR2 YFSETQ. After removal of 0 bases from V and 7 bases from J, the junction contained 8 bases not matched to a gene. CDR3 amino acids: CASSLAIVSGGNEQFF. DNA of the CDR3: TGCGCCAGCAGCTTGGCCATAGTTAGCGGGGGTAATGAGCAGTTCTTC.

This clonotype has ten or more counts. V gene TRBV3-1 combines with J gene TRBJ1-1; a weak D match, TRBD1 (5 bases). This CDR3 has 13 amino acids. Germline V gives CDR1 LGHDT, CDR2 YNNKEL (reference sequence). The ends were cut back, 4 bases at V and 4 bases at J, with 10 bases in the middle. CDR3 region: CASSPGAGTEAFF. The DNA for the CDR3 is TGTGCCAGCAGCCCCGGGGCAGGCACTGAAGCTTTCTTT.

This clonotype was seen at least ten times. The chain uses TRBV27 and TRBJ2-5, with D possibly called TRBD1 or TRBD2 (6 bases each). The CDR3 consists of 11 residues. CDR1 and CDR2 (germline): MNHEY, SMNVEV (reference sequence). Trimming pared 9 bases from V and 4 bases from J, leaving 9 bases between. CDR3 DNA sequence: TGTGCCAGAGGGGGGCCAGAGACCCAGTACTTC. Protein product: CARGGPETQYF.

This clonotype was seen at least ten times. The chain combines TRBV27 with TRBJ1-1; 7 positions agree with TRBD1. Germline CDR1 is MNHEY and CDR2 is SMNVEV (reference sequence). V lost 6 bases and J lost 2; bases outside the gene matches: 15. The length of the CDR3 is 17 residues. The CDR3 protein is CASSIRQGRIKNTEAFF. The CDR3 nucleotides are TGTGCCAGCAGCATTCGACAGGGACGGATAAAAAACACTGAAGCTTTCTTT.

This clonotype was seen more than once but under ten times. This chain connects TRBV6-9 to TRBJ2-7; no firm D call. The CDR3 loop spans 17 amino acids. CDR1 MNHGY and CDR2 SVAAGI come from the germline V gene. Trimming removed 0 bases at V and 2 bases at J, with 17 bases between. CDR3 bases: TGTGCCAGCAGTTATTCGAAGGCTGCATTCGTAACCTACGAGCAGTACGTC. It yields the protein CASSYSKAAFVTYEQYV.

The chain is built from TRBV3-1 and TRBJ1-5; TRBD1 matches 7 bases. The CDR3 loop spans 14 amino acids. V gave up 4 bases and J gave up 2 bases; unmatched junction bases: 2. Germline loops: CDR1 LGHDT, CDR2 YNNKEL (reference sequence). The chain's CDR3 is CASSPTGGNQPQHF. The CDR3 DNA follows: TGTGCCAGCAGCCCCACAGGGGGCAATCAGCCCCAGCATTTT.

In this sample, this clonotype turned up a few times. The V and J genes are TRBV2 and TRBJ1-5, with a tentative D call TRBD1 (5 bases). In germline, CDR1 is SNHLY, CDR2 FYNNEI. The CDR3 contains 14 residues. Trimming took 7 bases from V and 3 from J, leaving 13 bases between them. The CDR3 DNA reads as TGTGCCAGCACCGAGCAGGGCCCCAATCAGCCCCAGCATTTT. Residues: CASTEQGPNQPQHF.

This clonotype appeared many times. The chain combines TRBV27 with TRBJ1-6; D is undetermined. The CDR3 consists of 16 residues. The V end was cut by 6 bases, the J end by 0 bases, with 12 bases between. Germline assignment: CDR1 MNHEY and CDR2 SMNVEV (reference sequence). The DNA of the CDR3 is TGTGCCAGCAGCACTGTATTCAGCTCCTATAATTCACCCCTCCACTTT. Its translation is CASSTVFSSYNSPLHF.

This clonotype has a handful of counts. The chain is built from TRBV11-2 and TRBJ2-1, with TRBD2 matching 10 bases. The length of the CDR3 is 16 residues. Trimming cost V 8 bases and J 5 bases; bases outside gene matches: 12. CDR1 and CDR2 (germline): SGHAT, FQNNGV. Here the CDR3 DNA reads TGTGCCAGCCGTACTCCGGGACTAGCGCCTGACAATGAGCAGTTCTTC. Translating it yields CASRTPGLAPDNEQFF.

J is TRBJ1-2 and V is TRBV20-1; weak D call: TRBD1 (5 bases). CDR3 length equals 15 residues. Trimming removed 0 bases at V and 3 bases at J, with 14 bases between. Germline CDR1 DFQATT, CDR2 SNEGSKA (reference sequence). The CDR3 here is CSARDREGLDYGYTF. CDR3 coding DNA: TGCAGTGCTAGAGATCGGGAGGGGCTAGACTATGGCTACACCTTC.

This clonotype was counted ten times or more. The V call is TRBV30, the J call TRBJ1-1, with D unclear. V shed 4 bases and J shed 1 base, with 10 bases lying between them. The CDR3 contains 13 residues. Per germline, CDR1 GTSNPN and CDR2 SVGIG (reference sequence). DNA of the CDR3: TGTGCCTGGACCAGGACGGGGAACACTGAAGCTTTCTTT. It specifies CAWTRTGNTEAFF.

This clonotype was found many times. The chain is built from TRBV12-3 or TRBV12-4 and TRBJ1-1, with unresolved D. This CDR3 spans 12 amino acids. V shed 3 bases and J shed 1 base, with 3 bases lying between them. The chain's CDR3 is CASSFWNTEAFF. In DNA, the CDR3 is TGTGCCAGCAGTTTCTGGAACACTGAAGCTTTCTTT.

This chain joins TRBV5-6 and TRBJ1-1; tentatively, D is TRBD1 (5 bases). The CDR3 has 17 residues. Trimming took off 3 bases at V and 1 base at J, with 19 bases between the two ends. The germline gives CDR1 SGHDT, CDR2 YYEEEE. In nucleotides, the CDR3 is TGTGCCAGCAGCTCCGACAGCCTTAGCCTTTGGAACACTGAAGCTTTCTTT. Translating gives CASSSDSLSLWNTEAFF. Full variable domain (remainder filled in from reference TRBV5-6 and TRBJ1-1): DAGVTQSPTHLIKTRGQQVTLRCSPKSGHDTVSWYQQALGQGPQFIFQYYEEEERQRGNFPDRFSGHQFPNYSSELNVNALLLGDSALYLCASSSDSLSLWNTEAFFGQGTRLTVV.

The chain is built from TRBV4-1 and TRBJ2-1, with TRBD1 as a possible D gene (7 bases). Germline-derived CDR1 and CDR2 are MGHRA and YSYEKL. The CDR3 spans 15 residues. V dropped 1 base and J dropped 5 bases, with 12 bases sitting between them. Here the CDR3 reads CASSQGQGGDNEQFF. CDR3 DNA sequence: TGCGCCAGCAGCCAAGGACAGGGAGGCGACAATGAGCAGTTCTTC.

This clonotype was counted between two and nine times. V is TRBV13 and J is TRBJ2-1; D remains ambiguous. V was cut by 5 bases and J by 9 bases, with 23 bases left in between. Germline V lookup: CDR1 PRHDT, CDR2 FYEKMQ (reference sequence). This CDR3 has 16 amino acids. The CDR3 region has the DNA TGTGCCAGCAGCACAACCATGAGTGCCGTATTTTGTGAGCAGTTCTTC. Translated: CASSTTMSAVFCEQFF.

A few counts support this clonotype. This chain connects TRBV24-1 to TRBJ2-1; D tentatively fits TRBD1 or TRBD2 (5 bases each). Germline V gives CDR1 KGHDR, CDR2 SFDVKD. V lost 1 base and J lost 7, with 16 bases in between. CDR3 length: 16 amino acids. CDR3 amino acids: CATSDFGVGGRNEQFF. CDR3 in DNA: TGTGCCACCAGTGATTTCGGGGTTGGGGGAAGGAATGAGCAGTTCTTC.

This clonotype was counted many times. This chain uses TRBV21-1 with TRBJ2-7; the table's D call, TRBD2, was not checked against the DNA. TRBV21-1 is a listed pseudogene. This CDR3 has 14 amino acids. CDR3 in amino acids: CASSKVFRGYEQYV. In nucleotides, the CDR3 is TGTGCCAGCAGCAAAGTCTTTCGAGGGTACGAGCAGTACGTC.

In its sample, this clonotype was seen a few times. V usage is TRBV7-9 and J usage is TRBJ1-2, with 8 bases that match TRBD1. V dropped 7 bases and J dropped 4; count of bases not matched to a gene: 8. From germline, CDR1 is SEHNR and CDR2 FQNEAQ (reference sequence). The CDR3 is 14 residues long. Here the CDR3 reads CASTVGQGPYGYTF. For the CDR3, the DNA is TGTGCCAGCACCGTTGGACAGGGACCCTATGGCTACACCTTC.

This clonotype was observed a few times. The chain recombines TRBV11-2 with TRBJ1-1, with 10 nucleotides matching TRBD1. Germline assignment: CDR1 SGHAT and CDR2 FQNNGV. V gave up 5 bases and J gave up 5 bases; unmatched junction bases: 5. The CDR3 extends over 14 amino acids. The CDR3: CASSIGQGGTEAFF. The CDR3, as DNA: TGTGCCAGCAGCATAGGACAGGGGGGGACTGAAGCTTTCTTT.

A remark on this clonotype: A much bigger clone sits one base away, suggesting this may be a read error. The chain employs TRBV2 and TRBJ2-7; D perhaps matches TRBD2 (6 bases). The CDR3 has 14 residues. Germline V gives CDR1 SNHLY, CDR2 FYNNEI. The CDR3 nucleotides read TGTGCCAGCAGTGAGGGGCGCGGGACCTACAAGCAGTACGTC. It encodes CASSEGRGTYKQYV.

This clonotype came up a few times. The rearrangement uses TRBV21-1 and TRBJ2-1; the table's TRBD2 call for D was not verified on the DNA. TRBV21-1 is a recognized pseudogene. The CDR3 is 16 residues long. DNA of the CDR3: TGTGCCAGCAGCAGGATTAGCGGGGGGGCCTGCAATGAGCAGTTCTTC. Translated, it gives CASSRISGGACNEQFF.

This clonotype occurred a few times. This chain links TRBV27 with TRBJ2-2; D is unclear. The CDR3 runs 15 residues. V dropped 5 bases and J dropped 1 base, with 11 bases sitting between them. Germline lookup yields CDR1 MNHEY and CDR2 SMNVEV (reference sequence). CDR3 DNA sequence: TGTGCCAGCAGTAAGCGACGGATGAACACCGGGGAGCTGTTTTTT. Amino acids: CASSKRRMNTGELFF.

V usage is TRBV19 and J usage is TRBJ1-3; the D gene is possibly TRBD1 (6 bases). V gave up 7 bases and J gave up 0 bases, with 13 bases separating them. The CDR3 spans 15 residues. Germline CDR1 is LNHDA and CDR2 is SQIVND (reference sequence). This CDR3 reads CASNTGTSSGNTIYF. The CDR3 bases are TGTGCCAGTAATACAGGGACGAGCTCTGGAAACACCATATATTTT. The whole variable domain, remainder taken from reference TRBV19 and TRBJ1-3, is DGGITQSPKYLFRKEGQNVTLSCEQNLNHDAMYWYRQDPGQGLRLIYYSQIVNDFQKGDIAEGYSVSREKKESFPLTVTSAQKNPTAFYLCASNTGTSSGNTIYFGEGSWLTVV.

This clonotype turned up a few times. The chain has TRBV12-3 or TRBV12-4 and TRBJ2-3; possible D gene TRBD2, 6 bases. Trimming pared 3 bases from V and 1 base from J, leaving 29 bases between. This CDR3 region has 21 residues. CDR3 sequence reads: CASSLGRRGLVRLRGTDTQYF. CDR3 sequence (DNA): TGTGCCAGCAGTTTGGGGCGGAGGGGTCTAGTGAGGTTGCGGGGCACAGATACGCAGTATTTT.

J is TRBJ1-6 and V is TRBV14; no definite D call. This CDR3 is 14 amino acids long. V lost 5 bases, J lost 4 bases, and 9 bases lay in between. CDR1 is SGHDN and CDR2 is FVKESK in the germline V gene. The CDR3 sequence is CASSDSAYNSPLHF. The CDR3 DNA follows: TGTGCCAGCAGCGACTCGGCTTATAATTCACCCCTCCACTTT.

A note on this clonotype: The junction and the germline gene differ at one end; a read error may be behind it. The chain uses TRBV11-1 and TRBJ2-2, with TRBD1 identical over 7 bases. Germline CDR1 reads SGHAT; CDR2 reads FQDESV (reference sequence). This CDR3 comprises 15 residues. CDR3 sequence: CASSFDRVNTEELFF. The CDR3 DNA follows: TGTGCCAGCAGCTTTGACAGGGTAAACACCGAGGAGCTGTTTTTT.

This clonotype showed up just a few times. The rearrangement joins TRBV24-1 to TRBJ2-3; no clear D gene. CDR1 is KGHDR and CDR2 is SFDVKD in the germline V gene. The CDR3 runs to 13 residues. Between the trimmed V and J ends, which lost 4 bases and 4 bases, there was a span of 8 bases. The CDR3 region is CATSDRVPDTQYF. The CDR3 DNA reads TGTGCCACCAGTGACCGGGTCCCAGATACGCAGTATTTT.